The clone carrying this T cell receptor (beta chain) occurred a few times. Additional DNA sequences in this sample encode the identical CDR3. Clones were sequenced by immunoSEQ multiplex PCR, and TCRdb holds only the in-frame ones, with some missing. Altogether roughly 150,000 clones are present, 80% being singletons, with the ten largest covering roughly 0.6%. The data derive from a study of blood T cell repertoires in COVID-19. About the research overall: Sources were T cells, B-cell-depleted T cells, or PBMCs; the material itself was cDNA or gDNA.

Specimen: peripheral blood. The receptor was derived from a man aged 60-69 years with acute or convalescent COVID-19.

The CDR3 bases are TGCGCCAGCAGCCGAAAGGGGGATAATGAAAAACTGTTTTTT. It specifies CASSRKGDNEKLFF. The chain joins TRBV5-1 to TRBJ1-4; a weak D match, TRBD1 (6 bases). The CDR3 is made up of 14 amino acids. Germline lookup yields CDR1 SGHRS and CDR2 YFSETQ. Trimming took off 4 bases at V and 4 bases at J, with 11 bases between the two ends.